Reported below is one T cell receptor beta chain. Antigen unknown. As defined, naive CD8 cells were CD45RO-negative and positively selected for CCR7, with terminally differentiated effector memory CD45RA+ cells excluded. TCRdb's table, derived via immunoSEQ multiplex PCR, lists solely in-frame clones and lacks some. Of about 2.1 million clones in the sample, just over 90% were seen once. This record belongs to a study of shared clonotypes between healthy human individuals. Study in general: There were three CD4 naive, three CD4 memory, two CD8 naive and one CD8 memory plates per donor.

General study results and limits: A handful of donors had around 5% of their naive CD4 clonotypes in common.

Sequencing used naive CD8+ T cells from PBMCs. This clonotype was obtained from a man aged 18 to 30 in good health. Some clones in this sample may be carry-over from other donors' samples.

CDR3 sequence reads: CSVKAVGEQYF. CDR3 nucleotides: TGCAGCGTTAAGGCAGTTGGCGAGCAGTACTTC. The chain couples TRBV29-1 to TRBJ2-7; D call uncertain. CDR1 is SQVTM, CDR2 ANQGSEA, per germline. This CDR3 is built from 11 residues. The V gene lost 5 bases and the J gene lost 6 bases, with 11 bases spanning the gap.